This record concerns one TCR beta chain sequence. This specimen comes from a study of cytomegalovirus exposure and HLA in healthy donors. Study overall: Drawn from HLA-typed donors, about 82 million unique TCRs were held in an early data release.

There were likely unrecorded immune exposures, though donors were nominally healthy when sampled. The PCR made use of 60 Vbeta and 13 Jbeta primers. Profiling relied on immunoSEQ multiplex PCR, and the TCRdb table lists in-frame clones only, not all of them. The sample lists about 160,000 clones, 70% to 80% occurring once. The receptor's source is a man between 25 and 39 years old in good health and CMV-seropositive. The sequenced material came from PBMCs.

The CDR3 here is CAISGTGRDTIYF. The CDR3 DNA sequence: TGTGCCATCAGTGGGACAGGGCGGGACACCATATATTTT. J is TRBJ1-3 and V is TRBV10-3, with 8 bases that match TRBD1. Germline V gene data show CDR1 as ENHRY and CDR2 as SYGVKD. V dropped 4 bases and J dropped 8; count of bases not matched to a gene: 4. The CDR3 sequence is 13 residues long.